The clone carrying this TCR beta chain was counted a few times. Trimming shortened V by 4 bases and J by 2 bases, and 13 bases separated the two germline ends. Germline CDR1 is SGHNT and CDR2 is YYREEE (reference sequence). The CDR3 totals 14 residues. The data originate from a study of T cells in Graves' hyperthyroidism and ophthalmopathy. RNA transcripts were the template for amplifying TCR beta CDR3 regions. In the first-round RT-PCR of the TCR CDR3, the HTBI primer set was used. MiXCR, applied by TCRdb to the multiplex PCR reads, yields one record per CDR3 protein. The repertoire holds about half a million distinct CDR3 sequences, with just under 20% as singletons.

The sequencing input was blood. This clonotype originated in a man in his forties with Graves' ophthalmopathy. This chain uses TRBV5-4 with TRBJ2-7, with D maybe TRBD1 (6 bases). CDR3 in amino acids: CASSQPQGAYEQYF. The CDR3 DNA reads TGTGCCAGCAGCCAACCACAGGGAGCCTACGAGCAGTACTTC.